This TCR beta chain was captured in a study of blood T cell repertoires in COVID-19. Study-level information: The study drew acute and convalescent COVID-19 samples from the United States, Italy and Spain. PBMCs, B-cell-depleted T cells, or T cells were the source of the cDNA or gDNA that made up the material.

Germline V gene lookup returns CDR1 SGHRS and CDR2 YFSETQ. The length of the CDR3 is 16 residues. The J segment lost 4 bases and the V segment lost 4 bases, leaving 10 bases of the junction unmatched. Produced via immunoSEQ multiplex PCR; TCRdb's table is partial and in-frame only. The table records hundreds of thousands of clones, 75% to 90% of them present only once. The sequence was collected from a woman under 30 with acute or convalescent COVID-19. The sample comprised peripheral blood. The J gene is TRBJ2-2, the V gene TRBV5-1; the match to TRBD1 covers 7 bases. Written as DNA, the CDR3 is TGCGCCAGCAGCCTGACGAGGACAGGCTTCACCGGGGAGCTGTTTTTT. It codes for CASSLTRTGFTGELFF. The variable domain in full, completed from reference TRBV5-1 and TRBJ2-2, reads KAGVTQTPRYLIKTRGQQVTLSCSPISGHRSVSWYQQTPGQGLQFLFEYFSETQRNKGNFPGRFSGRQFSNSRSEMNVSTLELGDSALYLCASSLTRTGFTGELFFGEGSRLTVL.